These T cell receptor beta chains were read from a single sample in a study of shared clonotypes between healthy human individuals. Profiled with immunoSEQ multiplex PCR; TCRdb holds only in-frame clones, not every one. The table lists 2 million to 2.5 million clones, more than 80% of them singletons. Material for sequencing was naive CD4+ T cells from PBMCs. These TCRs come from a man aged 18 to 29 in good health. Some clones in this sample may be carry-over from other donors' samples. CDR3s include the opening cysteine and the closing phenylalanine or tryptophan. The D gene is left open where the match is weak.

v_call: TRBV28; d_call: TRBD1; cdr3_aa: CASSLTGGREKLFF
v_call: TRBV5-5; d_call: -; cdr3_aa: CASSSLTGDYTGELFF
v_call: TRBV5-1; d_call: -; cdr3_aa: CASSLEGRLNYGYTF
v_call: TRBV29-1; d_call: -; cdr3_aa: CSAEETNSGNTIYF
v_call: TRBV9; d_call: -; cdr3_aa: CASSPWGQPNTEAFF
v_call: TRBV10-3; d_call: -; cdr3_aa: CAISDRGAYEQYF
v_call: TRBV6-1; d_call: TRBD1; cdr3_aa: CASSGQGLRGYTF
v_call: TRBV6-5; d_call: -; cdr3_aa: CASSYSGQRTPGYTF
v_call: TRBV5-1; d_call: -; cdr3_aa: CASSLGASSPRDQPQHF
v_call: TRBV6-6; d_call: -; cdr3_aa: CASSFRRGQYEQYF
v_call: TRBV7-3; d_call: -; cdr3_aa: CASSSPGTGQAEAFF
v_call: TRBV4-2; d_call: -; cdr3_aa: CASSQDVTQSSYNEQFF
v_call: TRBV7-3; d_call: -; cdr3_aa: CASSQGGGYEQYF
v_call: TRBV18; d_call: TRBD2; cdr3_aa: CASSLNGRSHNEQFF
v_call: TRBV28; d_call: TRBD1; cdr3_aa: CASSPTWTGGYTF
v_call: TRBV20-1; d_call: -; cdr3_aa: CSAIDTEAFF
v_call: TRBV6-5; d_call: TRBD2; cdr3_aa: CASSPTSVPSYEQYF
v_call: TRBV5-1; d_call: -; cdr3_aa: CASSFDGGSYNEQFF
v_call: TRBV28; d_call: -; cdr3_aa: CASSLGTPSTDTQYF
v_call: TRBV18; d_call: -; cdr3_aa: CASSPLVTGANVLTF
v_call: TRBV25-1; d_call: TRBD2; cdr3_aa: CASGLAGADTQYF
v_call: TRBV18; d_call: -; cdr3_aa: CASRGYSGNTIYF
v_call: TRBV29-1; d_call: -; cdr3_aa: CSVAGFHAYEQYF
v_call: TRBV10-1; d_call: -; cdr3_aa: CASSESGGPQHF
v_call: TRBV7-3; d_call: -; cdr3_aa: CASSPRTESEAQYF
v_call: TRBV28; d_call: TRBD2; cdr3_aa: CASTRGAGGLPYEQYF